This T cell receptor beta chain was found in a study of sequential checkpoint blockade in melanoma. Study-wide background: Arm A got nivolumab then ipilimumab; arm B the reverse, 1:1.

This clone was found a few times. The treatment here: randomized to nivolumab then ipilimumab (arm A) or the reverse (arm B). The CDR3 loop spans 14 amino acids. The V and J ends lost 6 bases and 2 bases, in that order; junction bases with no gene match: 4. The germline V gene encodes CDR1 MNHGY and CDR2 SAAAGT. The assay was immunoSEQ multiplex PCR, and TCRdb's table has in-frame clones only and misses some. Of about 1,000 clones listed, about 20% are singletons. The chain carries TRBV6-8 and TRBJ1-1; 9 positions match TRBD1. The TCR sequence derives from a human donor with melanoma. Material: tumor tissue (inferred from file names), obtained from a patient given nivolumab and ipilimumab in sequence. The CDR3 sequence is CASRKGQGNTEAFF. The CDR3 DNA follows: TGTGCCAGCAGGAAGGGACAGGGAAACACTGAAGCTTTCTTT.